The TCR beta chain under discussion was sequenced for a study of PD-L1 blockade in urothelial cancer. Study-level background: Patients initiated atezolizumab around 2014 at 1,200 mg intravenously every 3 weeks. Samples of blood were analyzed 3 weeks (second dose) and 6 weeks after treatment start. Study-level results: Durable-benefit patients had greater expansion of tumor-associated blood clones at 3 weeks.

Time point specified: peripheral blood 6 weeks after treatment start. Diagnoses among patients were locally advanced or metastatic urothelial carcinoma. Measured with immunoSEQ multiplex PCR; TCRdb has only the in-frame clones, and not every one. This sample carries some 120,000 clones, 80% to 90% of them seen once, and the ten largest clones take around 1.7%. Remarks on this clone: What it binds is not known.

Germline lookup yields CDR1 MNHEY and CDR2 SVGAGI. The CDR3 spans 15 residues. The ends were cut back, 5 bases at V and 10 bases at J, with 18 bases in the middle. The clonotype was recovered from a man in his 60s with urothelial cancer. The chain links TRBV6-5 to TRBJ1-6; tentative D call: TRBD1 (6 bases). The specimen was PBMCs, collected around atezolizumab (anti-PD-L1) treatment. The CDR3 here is CASSTGAGGSSPLHF. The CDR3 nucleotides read TGTGCCAGCAGTACGGGGGCGGGGGGCAGCTCACCCCTCCACTTT.